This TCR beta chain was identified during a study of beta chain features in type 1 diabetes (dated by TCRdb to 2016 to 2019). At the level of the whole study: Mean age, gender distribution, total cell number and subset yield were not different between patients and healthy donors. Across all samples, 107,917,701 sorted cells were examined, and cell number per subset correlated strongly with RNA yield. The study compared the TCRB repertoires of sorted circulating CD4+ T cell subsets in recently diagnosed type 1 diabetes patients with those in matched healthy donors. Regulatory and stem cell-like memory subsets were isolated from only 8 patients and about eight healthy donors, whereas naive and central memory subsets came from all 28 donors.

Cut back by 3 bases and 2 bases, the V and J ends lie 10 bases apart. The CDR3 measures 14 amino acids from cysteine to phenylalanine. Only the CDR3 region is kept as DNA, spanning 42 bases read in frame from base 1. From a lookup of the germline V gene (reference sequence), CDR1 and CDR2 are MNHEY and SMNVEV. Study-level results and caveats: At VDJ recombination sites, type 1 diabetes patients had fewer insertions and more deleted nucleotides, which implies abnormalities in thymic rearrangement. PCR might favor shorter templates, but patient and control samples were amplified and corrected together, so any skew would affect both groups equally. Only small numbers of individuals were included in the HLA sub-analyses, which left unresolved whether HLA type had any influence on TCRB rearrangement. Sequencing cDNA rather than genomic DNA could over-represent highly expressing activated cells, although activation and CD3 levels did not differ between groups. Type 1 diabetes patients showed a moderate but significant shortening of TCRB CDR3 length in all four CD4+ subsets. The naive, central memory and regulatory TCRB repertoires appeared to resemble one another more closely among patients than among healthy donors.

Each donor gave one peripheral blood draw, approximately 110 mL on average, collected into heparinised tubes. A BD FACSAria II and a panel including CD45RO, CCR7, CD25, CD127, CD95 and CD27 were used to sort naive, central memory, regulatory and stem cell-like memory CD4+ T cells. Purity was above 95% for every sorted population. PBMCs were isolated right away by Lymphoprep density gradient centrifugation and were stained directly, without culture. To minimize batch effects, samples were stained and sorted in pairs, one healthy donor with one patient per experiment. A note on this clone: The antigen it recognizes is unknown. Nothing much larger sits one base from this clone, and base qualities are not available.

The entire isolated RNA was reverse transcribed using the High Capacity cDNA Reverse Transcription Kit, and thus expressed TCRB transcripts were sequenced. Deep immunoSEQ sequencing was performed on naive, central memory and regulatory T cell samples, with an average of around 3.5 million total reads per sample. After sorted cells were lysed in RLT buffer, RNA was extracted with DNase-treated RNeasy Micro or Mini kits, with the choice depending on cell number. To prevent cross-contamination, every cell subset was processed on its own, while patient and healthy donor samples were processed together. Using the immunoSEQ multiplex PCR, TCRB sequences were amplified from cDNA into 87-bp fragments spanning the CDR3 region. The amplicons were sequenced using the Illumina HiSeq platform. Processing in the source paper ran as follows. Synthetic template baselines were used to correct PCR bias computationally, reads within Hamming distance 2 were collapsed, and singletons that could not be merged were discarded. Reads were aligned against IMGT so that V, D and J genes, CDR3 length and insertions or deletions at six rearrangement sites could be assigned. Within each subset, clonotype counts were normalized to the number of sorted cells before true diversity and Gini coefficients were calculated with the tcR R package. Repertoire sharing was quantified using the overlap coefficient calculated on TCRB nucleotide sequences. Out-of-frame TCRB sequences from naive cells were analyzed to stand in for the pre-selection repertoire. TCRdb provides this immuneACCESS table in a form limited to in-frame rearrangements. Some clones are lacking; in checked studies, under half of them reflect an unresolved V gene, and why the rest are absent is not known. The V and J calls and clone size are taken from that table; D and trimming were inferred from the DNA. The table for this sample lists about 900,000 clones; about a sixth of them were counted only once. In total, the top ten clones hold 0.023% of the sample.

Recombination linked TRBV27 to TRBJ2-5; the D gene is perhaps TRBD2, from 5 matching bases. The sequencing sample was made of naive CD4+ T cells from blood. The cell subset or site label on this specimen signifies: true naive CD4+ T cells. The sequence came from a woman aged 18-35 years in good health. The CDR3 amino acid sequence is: CASSFQRGQETQYF. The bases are TGTGCCAGCAGTTTTCAACGCGGGCAAGAGACCCAGTACTTC.